The 6 T cell receptor beta chains below come from one sample, sequenced in a study of early T cells in non-severe SARS-CoV-2 infection. TCRdb used MiXCR to reprocess the 5' RACE reads, holding one entry per CDR3 protein. This sample has about 80,000 distinct CDR3 sequences, with roughly 12% found just once. The sample was whole blood. These receptors all come from an adult who was a healthcare worker with PCR-confirmed SARS-CoV-2 infection or an uninfected control (not recorded which).

This clonotype showed up many times. V usage is TRBV19 and J usage is TRBJ2-2; TRBD1 matches at 8 bases. CDR3 length: 15 residues. After removal of 7 bases from V and 4 bases from J, the junction contained 8 bases not matched to a gene. Germline V lookup: CDR1 LNHDA, CDR2 SQIVND (reference sequence). The CDR3 spells CASIGQGGGTGELFF. The DNA for the CDR3 is TGTGCCAGTATAGGACAGGGAGGTGGCACCGGGGAGCTGTTTTTT.

In its sample, this clonotype was seen many times. V usage is TRBV29-1 and J usage is TRBJ2-1, with TRBD2 as a possible D gene (5 bases). Germline CDR1 and CDR2: SQVTM and ANQGSEA. V was pared by 5 bases and J by 7 bases, with 21 bases between. This CDR3 comprises 15 residues. The CDR3 DNA follows: TGCAGCGTTTACGGTACGAGCGGCCCACGGAATGAGCAGTTCTTC. The encoded protein is CSVYGTSGPRNEQFF.

This clonotype appeared a few times. This sequence joins TRBV3-1 and TRBJ1-2; the D gene is possibly TRBD1 (6 bases). V gave up 5 bases and J gave up 4 bases, with 17 bases separating them. This CDR3 has 15 amino acids. Germline loops: CDR1 LGHDT, CDR2 YNNKEL (reference sequence). The CDR3 sequence is CASSRGGSSVYGYTF. CDR3 nucleotides: TGTGCCAGCAGCAGGGGGGGCTCGAGTGTCTATGGCTACACCTTC.

Many counts were recorded for this clonotype. V is TRBV11-3 and J is TRBJ2-5; possibly TRBD2 for D (6 bases). The CDR3 loop spans 14 amino acids. Germline CDR1 SGHNT, CDR2 YENEEA. The ends were cut back, 5 bases at V and 4 bases at J, with 14 bases in the middle. CDR3 bases: TGTGCCAGCAGCCCCCGCCGGGGAGGAGAGACCCAGTACTTC. Translating it yields CASSPRRGGETQYF.

This clonotype was counted between two and nine times. This chain joins TRBV12-3 or TRBV12-4 and TRBJ1-2; TRBD1 aligns across 12 bases. This CDR3 is 14 amino acids long. V lost 7 bases, J lost 8 bases, and 8 bases stayed unmatched. The CDR3 DNA is TGTGCCAGCAACTTGGGACAGGGGGCCCTAGGCTACACCTTC. It yields the protein CASNLGQGALGYTF.

The genes are TRBV4-1 and TRBJ2-7; weak D call: TRBD1 (5 bases). The V gene lost 0 bases and the J gene lost 5 bases, with 17 bases spanning the gap. This CDR3 has 16 amino acids. From germline, CDR1 is MGHRA and CDR2 YSYEKL. The CDR3 spells CASSQELQGALHEQYF. The CDR3 DNA reads TGCGCCAGCAGCCAAGAGTTGCAAGGGGCCCTCCACGAGCAGTACTTC.